This T cell receptor (beta chain) was sequenced in a study of monozygotic twins with inflammatory bowel disease. CDR1 is SGHRS and CDR2 is YFSETQ in the germline V gene. The CDR3 runs to 13 residues. TCRdb reprocessed the 5' RACE reads and keeps a single row for each CDR3 protein, giving no DNA. This specimen shows 400,000 or so distinct CDR3 sequences; the ten leading clones hold 2.4%. The TCR sequence derives from a human donor with ulcerative colitis or Crohn's disease, or a healthy co-twin of an affected twin (not recorded which). The rearrangement joins TRBV5-1 to TRBJ2-7; TCRdb reports TRBD1, a call that lacks DNA to check it against. The sequencing sample was made of blood. CDR3 residues: CASSLGAGGEQYF. Looking up the rest from reference TRBV5-1 and TRBJ2-7 gives the full variable domain: KAGVTQTPRYLIKTRGQQVTLSCSPISGHRSVSWYQQTPGQGLQFLFEYFSETQRNKGNFPGRFSGRQFSNSRSEMNVSTLELGDSALYLCASSLGAGGEQYFGPGTRLTVT.